The 18 T cell receptor beta chains reported below all come from one sample, sequenced in a study of neurological immune-mediated disorders. Time point meaning: longitudinal time-point 1 (baseline). TCRdb redid the calling of the 5' RACE reads with MiXCR, one entry per CDR3 protein. This sample has 71,000 or so distinct CDR3 sequences, with approximately 14% found just once. Sequenced: PBMCs. The receptors shown here come from a female donor with HTLV-1-associated myelopathy (HAM/TSP).

In its sample, this clonotype was seen many times. The chain carries TRBV11-2 and TRBJ1-3, with D possibly TRBD1 on 6 matching bases. The CDR3 is 15 residues long. Per germline, CDR1 SGHAT and CDR2 FQNNGV. Trimming removed 5 bases at V and 0 bases at J, with 11 bases between. The CDR3 here is CASSRQADSGNTIYF. In nucleotides, the CDR3 is TGTGCCAGCAGCCGACAGGCGGACTCTGGAAACACCATATATTTT.

This clonotype was picked up many times. This chain connects TRBV5-1 to TRBJ1-1; D is perhaps TRBD1 (5 bases). The CDR3 runs to 13 residues. From germline, CDR1 is SGHRS and CDR2 YFSETQ. V was cut by 4 bases and J by 6 bases, with 13 bases left in between. CDR3 nucleotide sequence: TGCGCCAGCAGCGGAGGGGCTCGTGCTGAAGCTTTCTTT. The encoded protein is CASSGGARAEAFF.

In regard to this clonotype: A clone one base away is much larger, so this may be a read error. The V gene is TRBV5-1, the J gene TRBJ2-7; D not certain. The CDR3 spans 13 residues. The V gene's germline CDR1 is SGHRS and CDR2 YFSETQ. Trimming removed 1 base at V and 4 bases at J, with 9 bases between. The CDR3 DNA follows: TGCGCCAGCAGCTTGAATAGTGGGTACGAGCAGTACTTC. Amino acids: CASSLNSGYEQYF.

This clonotype turned up a few times. The chain links TRBV4-2 to TRBJ2-1, with D possibly being TRBD2 (6 bases). This CDR3 region has 16 residues. Germline V gene data show CDR1 as LGHNA and CDR2 as YNFKEQ. The V and J ends lost 0 bases and 2 bases respectively, with 11 bases between them. CDR3 sequence reads: CASSQDPRGTYNEQFF. CDR3 coding DNA: TGTGCCAGCAGCCAAGATCCTCGGGGGACCTACAATGAGCAGTTCTTC.

This clonotype was picked up many times. The chain links TRBV28 to TRBJ1-5; possibly TRBD1 for D (6 bases). V lost 5 bases, J lost 2 bases, and 10 bases lay in between. The CDR3 runs 14 residues. The germline V gene encodes CDR1 MDHEN and CDR2 SYDVKM. This CDR3 is CASSPGQRNQPQHF. CDR3 DNA: TGTGCCAGCAGTCCAGGACAGCGCAATCAGCCCCAGCATTTT.

A word on this clonotype: A much larger clonotype is one base distant, so this may be a read error. The chain links TRBV5-1 to TRBJ1-1; D is undetermined. The CDR3 extends over 14 amino acids. The V end lost 2 bases, the J end lost 1 base, and 9 bases lay between the germline ends. Germline values: CDR1 SGHRS, CDR2 YFSETQ. CDR3 amino acids: CASSFQVQNTEAFF. In nucleotides, the CDR3 is TGCGCCAGCAGCTTCCAGGTGCAGAACACTGAAGCTTTCTTT.

This clonotype appeared many times. The chain recombines TRBV29-1 with TRBJ2-1, with D maybe TRBD1 (6 bases). Trimming left V 4 bases short and J 6 bases short, with 19 bases between. In germline, CDR1 is SQVTM, CDR2 ANQGSEA. The CDR3 spans 15 residues. The CDR3 region is CSVGTGFLGFNEQFF. The CDR3 bases are TGCAGCGTTGGAACAGGGTTTCTGGGGTTCAATGAGCAGTTCTTC.

This clonotype was counted ten times or more. This sequence joins TRBV28 and TRBJ2-1; 8 bases are shared with TRBD2. The CDR3 extends over 15 amino acids. CDR1 and CDR2 from the germline V gene are MDHEN and SYDVKM. Losses at the gene ends were 7 bases for V and 3 bases for J; bases not matched to a gene: 8. The CDR3 DNA is TGTGCCAGCAAAAAAGCGGGGGAATTCTACAATGAGCAGTTCTTC. Protein product: CASKKAGEFYNEQFF.

This clonotype was recorded at least ten times. In DNA form, the CDR3 reads TGCAGTGCTAGAGCCTTATTTGCCCAAGAGACCCAGTACTTC. Amino acids: CSARALFAQETQYF. The chain links TRBV20-1 to TRBJ2-5, with D unresolved. Germline CDR1 is DFQATT and CDR2 is SNEGSKA (reference sequence). The CDR3 consists of 14 residues. The V end lost 1 base, the J end lost 1 base, and 10 bases lay between the germline ends.

This clonotype has at least ten counts. V is TRBV7-6 and J is TRBJ2-3; D is undetermined. The CDR3 is 12 amino acids. Germline-derived CDR1 and CDR2 are SGHVS and FNYEAQ. Trimming removed 5 bases from V and 3 bases from J, with 6 bases in between. Here the CDR3 DNA reads TGTGCCAGCAGCGTTAATACAGATACGCAGTATTTT. Its protein is CASSVNTDTQYF.

As to this clonotype: An end of the junction does not agree with germline; a read error may underlie this. This sequence joins TRBV18 and TRBJ2-3; no clear D gene. There are 15 residues in the CDR3. Germline-derived CDR1 and CDR2 are KGHSH and LQKENI. The CDR3 nucleotides read TGTGCCAGCTCACCACCAAGGGCCGGTACAGAGACGCAGTATTTT. It specifies CASSPPRAGTETQYF.

In its sample, this clonotype was seen many times. The V call is TRBV5-5, the J call TRBJ1-1; 10 bases line up with TRBD1. The V gene end was trimmed by 4 bases and the J gene end by 7 bases; junction bases not matched to a gene: 7. Per germline, CDR1 SGHKS and CDR2 YYEKEE (reference sequence). The CDR3 spans 14 residues. In nucleotides, the CDR3 is TGTGCCAGCAGCATGACAGGGGGCAACGATGAAGCTTTCTTT. This translates into CASSMTGGNDEAFF.

This clonotype was detected many times. V and J are TRBV27 and TRBJ1-1, with 7 bases lining up with TRBD1. Germline V lookup: CDR1 MNHEY, CDR2 SMNVEV (reference sequence). Germline trimming cut 9 bases from V and 3 bases from J; bases unmatched to any gene: 4. The CDR3 runs to 12 residues. The CDR3 is CASKQGDTEAFF. The CDR3 nucleotides read TGTGCCAGTAAGCAGGGGGACACTGAAGCTTTCTTT.

This clonotype appeared many times. This rearrangement joins TRBV9 to TRBJ2-1; D gene unclear. The CDR3 loop spans 12 amino acids. The germline V gene encodes CDR1 SGDLS and CDR2 YYNGEE. Trimming cost V 4 bases and J 7 bases, with 9 bases left between them. The CDR3 DNA reads as TGTGCCAGCAGCCCTGTCGGGAATGAGCAGTTCTTC. It encodes CASSPVGNEQFF.

Points on this clonotype: A much larger clonotype is one base distant, so this may be a read error. The chain joins TRBV29-1 to TRBJ2-2, with 8 nucleotides matching TRBD1. The CDR3 has 13 amino acids. Germline V gene sequence: CDR1 SQVTM, CDR2 ANQGSEA. The CDR3 loop is CSVRTGGAGVLFF. The CDR3 nucleotides read TGCAGCGTCCGAACAGGGGGAGCCGGGGTGCTGTTTTTT.

In its sample, this clonotype was seen many times. This chain links TRBV7-9 with TRBJ2-2, with 7 nucleotides matching TRBD1. This CDR3 has 15 residues. Germline CDR1 reads SEHNR; CDR2 reads FQNEAQ (reference sequence). V lost 5 bases, J lost 6 bases, and 9 bases stayed unmatched. CDR3 bases: TGTGCCAGCAGCCTCCGCCCGACAGGGTCCGGGGAGCTGTTTTTT. This gives the protein CASSLRPTGSGELFF.

On this clonotype: This may be a read error, as it is one base from a much larger clone. The chain employs TRBV20-1 and TRBJ2-7; 7 nucleotides agree with TRBD2. The CDR3 is 14 amino acids. V lost 5 bases to trimming and J lost 1 base; unmatched junction nucleotides: 8. Looked up from germline, CDR1 is DFQATT and CDR2 is SNEGSKA (reference sequence). This CDR3 is CSAVKREASYEQYF. The CDR3 nucleotides are TGCAGTGCTGTCAAGCGGGAAGCTTCCTACGAGCAGTACTTC.

This clonotype appeared many times. V gene TRBV25-1 combines with J gene TRBJ2-3; D call uncertain. Trimming took off 2 bases at V and 0 bases at J, with 6 bases between the two ends. Germline V lookup: CDR1 MGHDK, CDR2 SYGVNS. The CDR3 consists of 14 residues. Here the CDR3 reads CASSEPTSTDTQYF. The CDR3 nucleotides read TGTGCCAGCAGTGAACCCACTAGCACAGATACGCAGTATTTT.